Sequencing of this T cell receptor (beta chain) was carried out in a study of cytomegalovirus exposure and HLA in healthy donors. Overall study results and limits: Reportedly, diagnosis of cytomegalovirus status by the classifier showed high specificity and sensitivity. According to the study, 180 or so TCR beta chains were cytomegalovirus-associated. Clusters of TCRs from the first cohort tended to co-occur in the 95 to 150 validation repertoires (as a later analysis found).

V was pared by 1 base and J by 0 bases, with 4 bases between. This CDR3 has 14 residues. In germline, CDR1 is SEHNR, CDR2 FQNEAQ (reference sequence). Repertoires were generated with immunoSEQ multiplex PCR, while TCRdb's copy carries only in-frame clones and drops some. Of 200,000 to 250,000 clones in the sample, approximately 82% were seen once. The donors were part of the validation cohort, which consisted of some 120 subjects and was separate from the first cohort of under 750 subjects. In regard to this clone: Its antigen is unknown.

This sequence was found in a woman in her late teens or twenties in good health and CMV-seronegative. The sequenced material came from PBMCs. The genes are TRBV7-9 and TRBJ1-3; no clear D gene. CDR3 protein: CASSLGVSGNTIYF. CDR3 in DNA: TGTGCCAGCAGCTTAGGAGTCTCTGGAAACACCATATATTTT. The variable domain in full, with the rest retrieved from reference TRBV7-9 and TRBJ1-3, is DTGVSQNPRHKITKRGQNVTFRCDPISEHNRLYWYRQTLGQGPEFLTYFQNEAQLEKSRLLSDRFSAERPKGSFSTLEIQRTEQGDSAMYLCASSLGVSGNTIYFGEGSWLTVV.